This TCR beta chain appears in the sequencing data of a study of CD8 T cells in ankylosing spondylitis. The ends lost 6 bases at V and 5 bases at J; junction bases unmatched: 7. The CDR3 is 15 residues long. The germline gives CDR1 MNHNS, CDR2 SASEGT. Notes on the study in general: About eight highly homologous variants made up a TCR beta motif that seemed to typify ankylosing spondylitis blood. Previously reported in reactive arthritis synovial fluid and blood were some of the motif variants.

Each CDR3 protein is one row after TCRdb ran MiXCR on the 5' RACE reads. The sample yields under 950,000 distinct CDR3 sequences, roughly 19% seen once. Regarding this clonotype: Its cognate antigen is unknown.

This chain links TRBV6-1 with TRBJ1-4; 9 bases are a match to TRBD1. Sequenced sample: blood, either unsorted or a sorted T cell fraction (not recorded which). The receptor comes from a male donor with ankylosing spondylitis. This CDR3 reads CASRSDRGLNEKLFF. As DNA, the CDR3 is TGTGCCAGCAGGTCGGACAGGGGACTAAATGAAAAACTGTTTTTT.